Included here is one T cell receptor beta chain sequence, with context. Its antigen is not known. The CDR3 totals 12 residues. Deletions cut 1 base from V and 4 bases from J, with 4 bases between. The sample originates from a study of T cell responses to AZD1222 COVID-19 vaccine. General study points: Regions left unmutated in variants are reportedly the target of nearly half of spike-specific TCRs. Spike-specific TCR depth and breadth grew after two AZD1222 doses.

Profiling relied on immunoSEQ multiplex PCR, and the TCRdb table lists in-frame clones only, not all of them. Among 60,000 to 65,000 clones listed, over 70% were seen once. J is TRBJ1-2 and V is TRBV12-3 or TRBV12-4; no clear D. The material was peripheral blood, obtained on day 0 of AZD1222 vaccination. This clonotype was sampled from an adult in good health. CDR3 region: CASSLGSYGYTF. DNA for the CDR3: TGTGCCAGCAGTTTAGGCTCCTATGGCTACACCTTC.